In its sample, the clone carrying this T cell receptor beta chain was seen many times. TCRdb passed the RACE reads through MiXCR, listing each CDR3 protein once. Altogether 39,000 or so distinct CDR3 sequences are present, about 4% being singletons, with the ten largest covering approximately 24%. Time point defined: patch test 1, 2 weeks after DPC sensitization. Treatment reported: therapeutic diphenylcyclopropenone sensitization with weekly scalp DPC. The study extracted total RNA from unfractionated whole blood. This CDR3 region has 14 residues. Trimming shortened V by 0 bases and J by 3 bases, and 9 bases separated the two germline ends. Germline CDR1 ENHRY, CDR2 SYGVKD. This specimen belongs to a study of human T cells and chemical hapten exposure.

V and J are TRBV10-3 and TRBJ2-7; a weak D match, TRBD1 (5 bases). The sequence was collected from a man between 50 and 59 years old with alopecia areata. Some clones in this sample may be carry-over from other donors' samples. This specimen consisted of whole blood, obtained in connection with sensitization to the hapten diphenylcyclopropenone (DPC). The CDR3 here is CAISESKTVYEQYF. CDR3 in DNA: TGTGCCATCAGTGAGTCGAAGACAGTCTACGAGCAGTACTTC.